These T cell receptor beta chains were read from a single sample in a study of blood T cell repertoires in COVID-19. The table came from immunoSEQ multiplex PCR; TCRdb's copy has only in-frame clones and leaves some out. This sample has roughly 220,000 clones, with roughly 88% found just once. What was sequenced was PBMCs or T cells enriched from blood (not recorded which). The source of these receptors is a woman aged 50 to 60 with acute COVID-19. Both conserved end residues are part of each CDR3. A D gene is named only where the DNA matches it firmly. A row's size may be missing; if present it is once, few, many or a size class.

TRBD1 | NA | TRBJ1-5 | TRBV29-1 | TGCAGCGTTGTTCTCGGGGACAGCGAGCAGCCCCAGCATTTT | CSVVLGDSEQPQHF
TRBD1 | few | TRBJ1-2 | TRBV5-1 | TGCGCCAGCAGCTTACAGGGGGCGGATTATGGCTACACCTTC | CASSLQGADYGYTF
TRBD2 | NA | TRBJ2-7 | TRBV10-2 | TGCGCCAGTGGAGAGCGCGGGGGTTACTCCTACGAGCAGTACTTC | CASGERGGYSYEQYF
TRBD1 | NA | TRBJ1-4 | TRBV5-6 | TGTGCCAGCAGCTCAGGACAGGAAGGAGAAAAACTGTTTTTT | CASSSGQEGEKLFF
NA | NA | TRBJ2-3 | TRBV18 | TGTGCCAGCTCACCACCATCCCCTAGCACAGATACGCAGTATTTT | CASSPPSPSTDTQYF
NA | NA | TRBJ2-3 | TRBV29-1 | TGCAGCGTGGGGCAGGGAAGATTCACAGATACGCAGTATTTT | CSVGQGRFTDTQYF
NA | NA | TRBJ2-1 | TRBV27 | TGTGCCAGCAGTTTATCCAGTTACAATGAGCAGTTCTTC | CASSLSSYNEQFF
TRBD1 | NA | TRBJ1-6 | TRBV27 | TGTGCCAGCAGTCAACAGGGGAGGAATTCACCCCTCCACTTT | CASSQQGRNSPLHF
NA | NA | TRBJ1-6 | TRBV5-1 | TGCGCCAGCAGCTTTGGGCCGGATTCACCCCTCCACTTT | CASSFGPDSPLHF
NA | once | TRBJ1-5 | TRBV14 | TGTGCCAGCAGCCAAGATGACAGCCTTAGCAATCAGCCCCAGCATTTT | CASSQDDSLSNQPQHF
NA | NA | TRBJ2-6 | TRBV19 | TGTGCCAGTAGTGGGACACCTAGCTCTGGGGCCAACGTCCTGACTTTC | CASSGTPSSGANVLTF
NA | few | TRBJ1-1 | TRBV10-1 | TGCGCCGAAGATAACGGTTCGCCTCCTTTAAGCGTACCAATCCCGCCCACTGAAGCTTTCTTT | CAEDNGSPPLSVPIPPTEAFF
NA | NA | TRBJ2-7 | TRBV28 | TGTGCCAGCAGTTTACCCGGGCCGGGACTGGTCGAGCAGTACTTC | CASSLPGPGLVEQYF
TRBD2 | NA | TRBJ2-1 | TRBV5-4 | TGTGCCAGCAGCTTTGCGGGAGGGGATGAGCAGTTCTTC | CASSFAGGDEQFF
NA | NA | TRBJ1-2 | TRBV19 | TGTGCCAGTAGGGACAAATACAGGACTAACTATGGCTACACCTTC | CASRDKYRTNYGYTF
TRBD2 | NA | TRBJ2-5 | TRBV6-6 | TGTGCCAGCAGGCGAGGGGGACTAGCTGGACACGGGGAGACCCAGTACTTC | CASRRGGLAGHGETQYF
TRBD2 | NA | TRBJ2-6 | TRBV5-1 | TGCGCCAGCAGCTTGGGAGCGGGAGGCTCTGGGGCCAACGTCCTGACTTTC | CASSLGAGGSGANVLTF
TRBD2 | NA | TRBJ2-1 | TRBV7-2 | TGTGCCAGCAGCTTAGAGTTAAGTAGCGGGAGAAGTGCCTACAATGAGCAGTTCTTC | CASSLELSSGRSAYNEQFF
TRBD1 | NA | TRBJ1-2 | TRBV25-1 | TGTGCCAGCAGACACACCGGGACAGCAAACTTTGGCTACACCTTC | CASRHTGTANFGYTF
NA | NA | TRBJ2-1 | TRBV11-2 | TGTGCCAGCAGCTCTCTCGGAGGGTCCTACAATGAGCAGTTCTTC | CASSSLGGSYNEQFF
NA | NA | TRBJ2-4 | TRBV7-2 | TGTGCCAGCAGCTTAGACAGTTTAGCCAAAAACATTCAGTACTTC | CASSLDSLAKNIQYF
NA | NA | TRBJ1-1 | TRBV20-1 | TGCAGTGCTAGCCCACAGGATCAAGCTTTCTTT | CSASPQDQAFF
NA | NA | TRBJ2-3 | TRBV20-1 | TGCAGTGCTGGGAGGTCAGATACGCAGTATTTT | CSAGRSDTQYF
TRBD1 | NA | TRBJ2-7 | TRBV7-2 | TGTGCCAGCAGCCCCAACAGGGGGCCAACCTACGAGCAGTACTTC | CASSPNRGPTYEQYF
NA | NA | TRBJ1-2 | TRBV6-2/TRBV6-3 | TGTGCCAGCAGTTACATAAGTGCGGGGCACTATGGCTACACCTTC | CASSYISAGHYGYTF
NA | NA | TRBJ1-4 | TRBV30 | TGTGCCTGGAGTGTGTACGGAGCAACTAATGAAAAACTGTTTTTT | CAWSVYGATNEKLFF
TRBD1 | NA | TRBJ1-5 | TRBV4-1 | TGCGCCAGCAGCCCCACTGAGGCAGGGGGTGGCAATCAGCCCCAGCATTTT | CASSPTEAGGGNQPQHF
NA | once | TRBJ2-5 | TRBV14 | TGTGCCAGCAGCCAAGATATCGTCTCGCGAGAGACCCAGTACTTC | CASSQDIVSRETQYF
NA | once | TRBJ2-3 | TRBV6-4 | TGTGCCAGCAGTCGACAGGGAGGAACAGATACGCAGTATTTT | CASSRQGGTDTQYF
NA | once | TRBJ2-7 | TRBV7-8 | TGTGCCAGCAGCTTAGTTAGAAAAAGTTCCTACGAGCAGTACTTC | CASSLVRKSSYEQYF
NA | NA | TRBJ1-6 | TRBV6-5 | TGTGCCAGCAGTTACCTGGCAGGGGTTATTTCACCCCTCCACTTT | CASSYLAGVISPLHF
TRBD1 | NA | TRBJ2-1 | TRBV29-1 | TGCAGCGGACACAGGGGGCGCGATGAGCAGTTCTTC | CSGHRGRDEQFF
NA | NA | TRBJ2-3 | TRBV15 | TGTGCCACCAGCATGGGAGGTCGGGATGCGCAGTATTTT | CATSMGGRDAQYF
NA | NA | TRBJ1-2 | TRBV29-1 | TGCAGCGCGGCGAACAGGGTCGGTGGCTACACCTTC | CSAANRVGGYTF
NA | NA | TRBJ2-3 | TRBV5-1 | TGCGCCACCTGTCCGACAGGTTTCACAGATACGCAGTATTTT | CATCPTGFTDTQYF
TRBD1 | NA | TRBJ1-1 | TRBV29-1 | TGCAGCGCCCACAGGGGAACTGAAGCTTTCTTT | CSAHRGTEAFF
NA | once | TRBJ1-2 | TRBV30 | TGTGCCTGGAGTCGGGGTAGGGGCTACACCTTC | CAWSRGRGYTF
TRBD2 | once | TRBJ2-1 | TRBV6-5 | TGTGCCAGCAGGGCTAGCGGAGCCGTCAATGAGCAGTTCTTC | CASRASGAVNEQFF
NA | NA | TRBJ2-4 | TRBV28 | TGTGCCAGCAGTTTAGTTTGGACCAAGGGGCTAGCCAAAAACATTCAGTACTTC | CASSLVWTKGLAKNIQYF
TRBD1 | few | TRBJ2-7 | TRBV18 | TGTGCCAGCTCACGGGACAGGTCGGGAGAGCAGTACTTC | CASSRDRSGEQYF
NA | NA | TRBJ2-5 | TRBV11-2 | TGTGCCAGCAGCTTAGAGCGGGCAGTCCGGGAGACCCAGTACTTC | CASSLERAVRETQYF
NA | NA | TRBJ2-1 | TRBV28 | TGTGCCAGCAGACTACTTGGGAATGAGCAGTTCTTC | CASRLLGNEQFF
TRBD2 | few | TRBJ2-2 | TRBV2 | TGTGCCAGCAGAAGACTAGCGGGCCATATAAACACCGGGGAGCTGTTTTTT | CASRRLAGHINTGELFF
NA | NA | TRBJ2-4 | TRBV7-3 | TGTGCCAGCAGCTTGCAGGGGACTACCAAAAACATTCAGTACTTC | CASSLQGTTKNIQYF
NA | NA | TRBJ1-3 | TRBV3-1/TRBV3-2 | TGTGCCAGCAGCCAAGTCGGAGGGGCGAGTGGAAACACCATATATTTT | CASSQVGGASGNTIYF
NA | NA | TRBJ1-6 | TRBV5-1 | TGCGCCAGCAGCTTGGGGCGGGGGGGTAATTCACCCCTCCACTTT | CASSLGRGGNSPLHF
TRBD1 | NA | TRBJ1-1 | TRBV12-3/TRBV12-4 | TGTGCCAGCAGTCCCGGACAGGGGGCAGCTTTCTTT | CASSPGQGAAFF
TRBD1 | once | TRBJ1-2 | TRBV5-1 | TGCGCCAGCAGCTTGGAACAGGGGATTGGCTATGGCTACACCTTC | CASSLEQGIGYGYTF
NA | NA | TRBJ2-2 | TRBV2 | TGTGCCACCCGCCCACAGTCAACTTATCCTACCACCGGGGAGCTGTTTTTT | CATRPQSTYPTTGELFF
NA | few | TRBJ1-5 | TRBV4-1 | TGCGCCAGCAGCCACCGCCGCGAGACAAGCAATCAGCCCCAGCATTTT | CASSHRRETSNQPQHF
TRBD1 | NA | TRBJ2-4 | TRBV18 | TGTGCCAGCTCACCACCAACGTGGGACAGAAACATTCAGTACTTC | CASSPPTWDRNIQYF
NA | NA | TRBJ1-5 | TRBV5-3 | TGTGCCAGAAGCTTGATCGGCGCGAGACAGTCCAATCAGCCCCAGCATTTT | CARSLIGARQSNQPQHF
TRBD2 | NA | TRBJ2-3 | TRBV7-2 | TGTGCCAGCAGCTTAGCGCCTAGCGGGAGTTTGGGCACAGATACGCAGTATTTT | CASSLAPSGSLGTDTQYF
NA | NA | TRBJ2-1 | TRBV28 | TGTGCCAGCAGTTTTGGGGGAGGAGGGTTTCGTGAGCAGTTCTTC | CASSFGGGGFREQFF
NA | few | TRBJ1-2 | TRBV6-2/TRBV6-3 | TGTGCCAGCAGTCCCGGGACGGAAGGAGGGGCTTTC | CASSPGTEGGAF
NA | NA | TRBJ2-1 | TRBV12-3/TRBV12-4 | TGTGCCAGCAGACAAACTACTTACAATGAGCAGTTCTTC | CASRQTTYNEQFF
NA | NA | TRBJ1-5 | TRBV28 | TGTGCCAGCAGTTCCCATAGCAATCAGCCCCAGCATTTT | CASSSHSNQPQHF